The 27 T cell receptor beta chains below were found in one sample sequenced in a study of blood T cell repertoires in COVID-19. Sequencing used immunoSEQ multiplex PCR; TCRdb keeps in-frame clones, though not all of them. The repertoire holds some 430,000 clones, with around 90% as singletons. The source material was PBMCs or T cells enriched from blood (not recorded which). Receptor source: a man between 18 and 29 years old who had recovered from COVID-19.

V is TRBV11-2 and J is TRBJ2-7, with D possibly being TRBD2 (5 bases). The CDR3 contains 14 residues. The V gene lost 0 bases and the J gene lost 6 bases, with 12 bases spanning the gap. Per germline, CDR1 SGHAT and CDR2 FQNNGV. The CDR3 loop reads CASSLDLSGIEQYF. CDR3 DNA: TGTGCCAGCAGCTTAGATTTGTCGGGGATCGAGCAGTACTTC.

The rearrangement links TRBV19 to TRBJ2-7; TRBD2 matches at 9 bases. There are 14 residues in the CDR3. J was trimmed by 6 bases and V by 7 bases; bases with no gene match: 10. CDR1 and CDR2 from the germline V gene are LNHDA and SQIVND (reference sequence). The CDR3 DNA follows: TGTGCCAGTAACGCGGGAGGGCCTATTGCCGAGCAGTACTTC. It translates to CASNAGGPIAEQYF.

This clone was counted at least ten times. The V call is TRBV11-2, the J call TRBJ1-2, with 12 bases identical to TRBD1. With 3 bases clipped from V and 7 bases from J, the junction kept 6 bases outside the gene matches. The CDR3 runs 15 residues. The germline gives CDR1 SGHAT, CDR2 FQNNGV. The CDR3 protein is CASSFTGTGGLGYTF. DNA of the CDR3: TGTGCCAGCAGCTTCACCGGGACAGGGGGCCTTGGCTACACCTTC.

This clone was observed once. The rearrangement links TRBV21-1 to TRBJ1-1; TRBD1, as called in the table, went unchecked against the DNA. TRBV21-1 is a pseudogene locus. The CDR3 length is 14 residues. CDR3 sequence: CASSSTGTDTEAFF. The CDR3 coding sequence is TGTGCCAGCAGCTCGACAGGGACGGACACTGAAGCTTTCTTT.

V gene TRBV12-5 combines with J gene TRBJ1-1; 11 nucleotides match TRBD1. Germline V gene lookup returns CDR1 LGHNT and CDR2 FRNRAP. The V segment lost 0 bases and the J segment 2 bases; nucleotides outside the gene matches: 11. The CDR3 covers 19 residues. CDR3 DNA: TGTGCTAGTGGTTTGGTACTAGGGACAGGGGGGTTGGGAAACACTGAAGCTTTCTTT. Amino acids: CASGLVLGTGGLGNTEAFF.

The chain has TRBV28 and TRBJ2-2; possible D gene TRBD1, 5 bases. V was pared by 7 bases and J by 1 base, with 7 bases between. The CDR3 is 13 amino acids. Germline CDR1 is MDHEN and CDR2 is SYDVKM. The DNA of the CDR3 is TGTGCCAGCAATCAGGGGAACACCGGGGAGCTGTTTTTT. This translates into CASNQGNTGELFF.

This clone was recorded once. This chain joins TRBV6-1 and TRBJ1-2, with 7 bases fitting TRBD1. The germline CDR1 and CDR2 sequences are MNHNS and SASEGT. The CDR3 runs 14 residues. J was trimmed by 4 bases and V by 2 bases; bases with no gene match: 4. The chain's CDR3 is CASSERGTVYGYTF. In DNA form, the CDR3 reads TGTGCCAGCAGTGAAAGGGGGACAGTCTATGGCTACACCTTC.

In regard to this clone: Distinct nucleotide sequences in the sample also encode this CDR3. V is TRBV2 and J is TRBJ2-5; perhaps TRBD2 as D (5 bases). The germline V gene encodes CDR1 SNHLY and CDR2 FYNNEI. CDR3 length: 11 amino acids. V was clipped by 8 bases and J by 5 bases, with 9 bases between them. The CDR3 coding sequence is TGTGCCAGCTCGCCGGGGGAGACCCAGTACTTC. Translated: CASSPGETQYF. The whole variable domain, filled in from reference TRBV2 and TRBJ2-5, reads EPEVTQTPSHQVTQMGQEVILRCVPISNHLYFYWYRQILGQKVEFLVSFYNNEISEKSEIFDDQFSVERPDGSNFTLKIRSTKLEDSAMYFCASSPGETQYFGPGTRLLVL.

V usage is TRBV4-2 and J usage is TRBJ2-1, with 7 bases lining up with TRBD2. Germline trimming cut 0 bases from V and 2 bases from J; bases unmatched to any gene: 4. Germline CDR1 is LGHNA and CDR2 is YNFKEQ. This CDR3 spans 16 amino acids. CDR3 in DNA: TGTGCCAGCAGCCAAGATAGACTAGCCCCCTACAATGAGCAGTTCTTC. Its protein product is CASSQDRLAPYNEQFF.

To note about this clone: The junction shows a germline mismatch at one end, possibly a read error. V is TRBV2 and J is TRBJ1-1; TRBD1 aligns across 9 bases. This CDR3 contains 12 residues. Germline CDR1 reads SNHLY; CDR2 reads FYNNEI. The CDR3 region is CASSVGQGPTLF. The DNA of the CDR3 is TGTGCCAGCAGTGTAGGACAGGGGCCGACCCTCTTT. The entire variable domain, with the rest obtained from reference TRBV2 and TRBJ1-1, is as follows: EPEVTQTPSHQVTQMGQEVILRCVPISNHLYFYWYRQILGQKVEFLVSFYNNEISEKSEIFDDQFSVERPDGSNFTLKIRSTKLEDSAMYFCASSVGQGPTLFGQGTRLTVV.

This clone was detected once. The chain is built from TRBV18 and TRBJ2-4; D remains ambiguous. Germline V gene lookup returns CDR1 KGHSH and CDR2 LQKENI. This CDR3 has 15 amino acids. V was cut by 0 bases and J by 1 base, with 7 bases left in between. CDR3 bases: TGTGCCAGCTCACCACCGGCCGGGGCCAAAAACATTCAGTACTTC. The encoded protein is CASSPPAGAKNIQYF.

V gene TRBV5-4 combines with J gene TRBJ1-1; no clear D. V lost 1 base and J lost 5, with 9 bases in between. The CDR3 length is 13 residues. Germline CDR1 SGHNT, CDR2 YYREEE (reference sequence). The DNA of the CDR3 is TGTGCCAGCAGCTTGATCGTTTCGACTGAAGCTTTCTTT. Protein: CASSLIVSTEAFF.

The CDR3 protein is CASGGQYNSPLHF. CDR3 nucleotide sequence: TGTGCCAGCGGGGGACAATACAATTCACCCCTCCACTTT. The chain carries TRBV6-5 and TRBJ1-6; maybe TRBD1 (6 bases). V was trimmed by 8 bases and J by 7 bases, leaving 12 bases between them. The length of the CDR3 is 13 residues. Germline V gene data show CDR1 as MNHEY and CDR2 as SVGAGI.

The V and J genes are TRBV29-1 and TRBJ1-2; TRBD1 aligns across 10 bases. The junction had 14 bases not matched to a gene; V was cut back by 6 bases and J by 4 bases. Germline V gene data show CDR1 as SQVTM and CDR2 as ANQGSEA. The CDR3 loop spans 16 amino acids. The CDR3 nucleotides read TGCAGCGTATTGGACAGGGGGAGATCAAGGGGCTATGGCTACACCTTC. As protein: CSVLDRGRSRGYGYTF.

In DNA, the CDR3 is TGCGCCAGCAGCCGATCCGGGGGGGTGCTGAACACTGAAGCTTTCTTT. Residues: CASSRSGGVLNTEAFF. The chain uses TRBV4-1 and TRBJ1-1; a weak D match, TRBD1 (5 bases). This CDR3 has 16 amino acids. V lost 4 bases, J lost 0 bases, and 15 bases lay in between. Germline V CDR1 and CDR2: MGHRA, YSYEKL.

V gene TRBV27 combines with J gene TRBJ1-5; D is unresolved. Germline V gives CDR1 MNHEY, CDR2 SMNVEV (reference sequence). V was pared by 6 bases and J by 3 bases, with 6 bases between. This CDR3 is 12 amino acids long. The CDR3 DNA follows: TGTGCCAGCAGCCCGTACAATCAGCCCCAGCATTTT. This gives the protein CASSPYNQPQHF.

This CDR3 reads CAWSNPNTEAFF. For the CDR3, the DNA is TGTGCCTGGAGTAATCCAAACACTGAAGCTTTCTTT. V is TRBV30 and J is TRBJ1-1; D remains unclear. Trimming stripped 2 bases from V and 2 bases from J, with 6 bases between. Germline CDR1 reads GTSNPN; CDR2 reads SVGIG (reference sequence). The CDR3 is 12 residues long.

The chain uses TRBV18 and TRBJ2-7; the match to TRBD1 covers 9 bases. The V segment lost 0 bases and the J segment 5 bases; nucleotides outside the gene matches: 17. This CDR3 spans 19 amino acids. Germline CDR1 is KGHSH and CDR2 is LQKENI. The CDR3 loop is CASSPPRTGDPTRPHEQYF. CDR3 DNA sequence: TGTGCCAGCTCACCACCGCGGACAGGGGATCCCACCAGGCCCCACGAGCAGTACTTC.

The chain carries TRBV5-8 and TRBJ2-7, with D possibly TRBD1 on 6 matching bases. Germline CDR1 SGHTS, CDR2 YDEGEE. This CDR3 has 14 residues. V lost 3 bases and J 1 base, leaving 11 bases between the germline ends. The CDR3 sequence is CASSSWDTSYEQYF. CDR3 in DNA: TGTGCCAGCAGCTCCTGGGACACGTCCTACGAGCAGTACTTC. Supplemented by reference TRBV5-8 and TRBJ2-7, the full variable domain reads EAGVTQSPTHLIKTRGQQATLRCSPISGHTSVYWYQQALGLGLQFLLWYDEGEERNRGNFPPRFSGRQFPNYSSELNVNALELEDSALYLCASSSWDTSYEQYFGPGTRLTVT.

V gene TRBV4-1 combines with J gene TRBJ1-5; no clear D. Germline CDR1 MGHRA, CDR2 YSYEKL. The CDR3 runs 15 residues. Between the trimmed V and J ends, which lost 1 base and 3 bases, there was a span of 10 bases. As DNA, the CDR3 is TGCGCCAGCAGCCAAGTCATACAGAACAATCAGCCCCAGCATTTT. It encodes CASSQVIQNNQPQHF.

The chain is built from TRBV4-1 and TRBJ1-2; weak D call: TRBD1 (6 bases). The germline V gene has CDR1 MGHRA and CDR2 YSYEKL. This CDR3 comprises 17 residues. With 1 base removed from V and 4 bases from J, the gap between germline ends came to 19 bases. The CDR3 region is CASSQAFSGVLGYGYTF. The CDR3 DNA sequence: TGCGCCAGCAGCCAAGCGTTTTCAGGGGTACTTGGCTATGGCTACACCTTC.

This sequence joins TRBV11-3 and TRBJ2-7, with TRBD2 matching 8 bases. In germline, CDR1 is SGHNT, CDR2 YENEEA. This CDR3 has 18 amino acids. J lost 0 bases, V lost 2 bases, and 12 bases had no gene match. CDR3 residues: CASSLPYSGTITSYEQYF. The CDR3 nucleotides read TGTGCCAGCAGCTTACCCTATAGCGGGACGATAACCTCCTACGAGCAGTACTTC.

The chain uses TRBV19 and TRBJ2-2; D might be TRBD1 (6 bases). Between the trimmed V and J ends, which lost 5 bases and 6 bases, there was a span of 10 bases. This CDR3 has 13 residues. Germline CDR1 is LNHDA and CDR2 is SQIVND (reference sequence). CDR3 DNA: TGTGCCAGTAGTGTTACAGGGTCCGGGGAGCTGTTTTTT. Its protein is CASSVTGSGELFF.

The rearrangement joins TRBV6-2 or TRBV6-3 to TRBJ1-4; D unresolved. V was pared by 0 bases and J by 1 base, with 12 bases between. This CDR3 is built from 17 residues. Germline CDR1 MNHEY, CDR2 SVGEGT. CDR3 region: CASSYSFAGRTNEKLFF. The CDR3 nucleotides read TGTGCCAGCAGTTACTCGTTTGCTGGGCGAACTAATGAAAAACTGTTTTTT.

This sequence joins TRBV28 and TRBJ1-3; 8 bases line up with TRBD1. This CDR3 is 16 amino acids long. The germline V gene encodes CDR1 MDHEN and CDR2 SYDVKM. Unmatched junction bases numbered 2, after V lost 1 base and J lost 0 bases. The CDR3 DNA is TGTGCCAGCAGTTTATCACAGGGGGTCTCTGGAAACACCATATATTTT. It encodes CASSLSQGVSGNTIYF.

The chain recombines TRBV5-8 with TRBJ2-5; weak D call: TRBD2 (5 bases). The CDR3 extends over 13 amino acids. Germline CDR1 and CDR2: SGHTS and YDEGEE. Trimming shortened V by 2 bases and J by 2 bases, and 7 bases separated the two germline ends. CDR3 sequence: CASSLRGQETQYF. As DNA, the CDR3 is TGTGCCAGCAGCTTACGAGGGCAAGAGACCCAGTACTTC.

J is TRBJ1-2 and V is TRBV28, with a tentative D call TRBD1 (6 bases). The CDR3 has 13 residues. The germline gives CDR1 MDHEN, CDR2 SYDVKM. The V gene lost 2 bases and the J gene lost 8 bases, with 12 bases spanning the gap. CDR3 loop: CASSLTQGYGYTF. The DNA of the CDR3 is TGTGCCAGCAGTTTAACACAGGGTTACGGCTACACCTTC.